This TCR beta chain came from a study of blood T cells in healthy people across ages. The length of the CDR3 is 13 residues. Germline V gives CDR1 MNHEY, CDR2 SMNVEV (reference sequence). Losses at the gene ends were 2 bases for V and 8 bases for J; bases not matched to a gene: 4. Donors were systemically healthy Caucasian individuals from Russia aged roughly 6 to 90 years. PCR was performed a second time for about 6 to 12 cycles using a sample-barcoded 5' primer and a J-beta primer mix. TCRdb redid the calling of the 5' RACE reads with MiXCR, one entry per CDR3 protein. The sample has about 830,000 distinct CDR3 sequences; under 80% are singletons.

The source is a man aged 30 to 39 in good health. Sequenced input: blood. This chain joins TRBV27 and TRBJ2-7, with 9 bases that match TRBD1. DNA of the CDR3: TGTGCCAGCAGTTTAAACAGGGGGCGCCAGCAGTACTTC. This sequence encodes CASSLNRGRQQYF.